These 32 T cell receptor beta chains share one sample of origin, sequenced in a study of response to subunit inactivated influenza vaccine. Each CDR3 protein is one row after TCRdb ran MiXCR on the RT-PCR reads. This table holds about 170,000 distinct CDR3 sequences, more than 10% found once. The same sample was also studied in work on T cells expressing NK-cell markers. This second report adds: UMI-tagged 5'RACE template switching yielded the TCR beta cDNA.

This specimen was CD8+ T cells sorted from PBMCs, taken approximately 12 days after vaccination. These TCRs come from a man aged 50 to 59 who received an inactivated influenza vaccine.

This clonotype has more than one count but fewer than ten. This chain links TRBV20-1 with TRBJ1-4; 8 positions agree with TRBD1. The trim removed 4 bases at V and 10 bases at J, leaving 8 bases unmatched. This CDR3 is built from 13 residues. Germline CDR1 reads DFQATT; CDR2 reads SNEGSKA (reference sequence). In DNA form, the CDR3 reads TGCAGTGCTACCGACAGGGGCGGGCGAAAACTGTTTTTT. Translating gives CSATDRGGRKLFF.

The V gene is TRBV6-1, the J gene TRBJ2-3; D gene uncertain. The CDR3 totals 13 residues. In germline, CDR1 is MNHNS, CDR2 SASEGT. V lost 2 bases to trimming and J lost 5 bases, with 8 bases between them. In nucleotides, the CDR3 is TGTGCCAGCAGTGAATTTCGGAGAGATACGCAGTATTTT. Its translation is CASSEFRRDTQYF.

This rearrangement joins TRBV7-9 to TRBJ2-1; the match to TRBD1 covers 8 bases. Trimming cost V 5 bases and J 2 bases; bases outside gene matches: 8. The CDR3 loop spans 16 amino acids. Germline loops: CDR1 SEHNR, CDR2 FQNEAQ (reference sequence). The CDR3 nucleotides are TGTGCCAGCAGCGGAGAGACAGGGGTCGCCTACAATGAGCAGTTCTTC. As protein: CASSGETGVAYNEQFF.

This clonotype was recorded many times. This chain uses TRBV6-1 with TRBJ2-3; 8 bases agree with TRBD1. The CDR3 loop spans 14 amino acids. The trim removed 5 bases at V and 2 bases at J, leaving 3 bases unmatched. The germline CDR1 and CDR2 sequences are MNHNS and SASEGT. CDR3 sequence: CASSTGGITDTQYF. The CDR3 DNA is TGTGCCAGCAGTACAGGGGGGATCACAGATACGCAGTATTTT.

This clonotype has only a few counts. The CDR3 sequence is CASSQAPGQGSPLHF. The CDR3 region has the DNA TGCGCCAGCAGCCAAGCCCCGGGACAGGGATCACCCCTCCACTTT. The chain employs TRBV4-3 and TRBJ1-6; 9 bases align to TRBD1. CDR1 is LGHNA and CDR2 is YSLEER in the germline V gene. V trimming: 1 base; J trimming: 10 bases; junction bases outside the gene matches: 5. The CDR3 consists of 15 residues.

This chain links TRBV27 with TRBJ2-3; a possible D gene is TRBD1 (5 bases). Trimming shortened V by 0 bases and J by 2 bases, and 6 bases separated the two germline ends. CDR1 MNHEY and CDR2 SMNVEV come from the germline V gene (reference sequence). The CDR3 length is 14 residues. CDR3 sequence reads: CASSLSRDTDTQYF. CDR3 sequence (DNA): TGTGCCAGCAGTTTATCCAGGGACACAGATACGCAGTATTTT.

This clonotype was seen only a few times. The gene calls are TRBV9 and TRBJ2-7; 8 bases are a match to TRBD1. This CDR3 has 16 amino acids. V trimming: 3 bases; J trimming: 3 bases; junction bases outside the gene matches: 11. In germline, CDR1 is SGDLS, CDR2 YYNGEE. The CDR3 reads CASSADRGWPIYEQYF. The CDR3 coding sequence is TGTGCCAGCAGCGCCGACAGGGGATGGCCCATCTACGAGCAGTACTTC.

This clonotype has at least ten counts. This chain connects TRBV20-1 to TRBJ2-7; 7 bases match TRBD2. Germline loops: CDR1 DFQATT, CDR2 SNEGSKA (reference sequence). This CDR3 has 15 amino acids. With V trimmed by 0 bases and J by 3 bases, 8 bases remained unmatched. CDR3 coding DNA: TGCAGTGCTAGAGATACGGTGGGGGGGTACTACGAGCAGTACTTC. Protein: CSARDTVGGYYEQYF.

V and J are TRBV11-2 and TRBJ2-7; TRBD2 matches 9 bases. The J segment lost 1 base and the V segment lost 1 base, leaving 8 bases of the junction unmatched. The CDR3 is 17 amino acids. CDR1 is SGHAT, CDR2 FQNNGV, per germline. CDR3: CASSLVVLREGSYEQYF. The CDR3 DNA is TGTGCCAGCAGCTTAGTTGTATTGCGGGAGGGATCCTACGAGCAGTACTTC.

The rearrangement links TRBV5-6 to TRBJ2-7, with 9 bases identical to TRBD1. The germline CDR1 and CDR2 sequences are SGHDT and YYEEEE. The V and J ends lost 0 bases and 3 bases, in that order; junction bases with no gene match: 4. The CDR3 contains 15 residues. CDR3 sequence: CASSLGGQGRYEQYF. In DNA form, the CDR3 reads TGTGCCAGCAGCTTGGGGGGACAGGGTCGCTACGAGCAGTACTTC.

This clonotype appeared many times. The chain recombines TRBV6-2 or TRBV6-3 with TRBJ2-7, with a tentative D call TRBD2 (6 bases). The CDR3 totals 16 residues. The germline V gene has CDR1 MNHEY and CDR2 SVGEGT. The V end was cut by 1 base, the J end by 0 bases, with 13 bases between. The chain's CDR3 is CASSYLLSGTSYEQYF. DNA of the CDR3: TGTGCCAGCAGTTACTTGCTTAGCGGTACCTCCTACGAGCAGTACTTC.

This clonotype was counted ten times or more. The V and J genes are TRBV4-3 and TRBJ2-1; TRBD1 aligns across 8 bases. The ends lost 1 base at V and 3 bases at J; junction bases unmatched: 11. Germline CDR1 is LGHNA and CDR2 is YSLEER. This CDR3 comprises 18 residues. The CDR3 sequence: CASSQAHFRTGNYNEQFF. The CDR3 coding sequence is TGCGCCAGCAGCCAAGCTCATTTTAGGACAGGGAACTACAATGAGCAGTTCTTC.

This clonotype occurred a few times. The chain couples TRBV12-3 or TRBV12-4 to TRBJ1-4; TRBD1 agrees at 7 bases. Trimming took 9 bases from V and 6 from J; bases not matched to a gene: 7. The CDR3 has 13 residues. The CDR3 bases are TGTGCCAGTTCGACAGGGCGGCATGAAAAACTGTTTTTT. This sequence encodes CASSTGRHEKLFF.

This rearrangement joins TRBV27 to TRBJ2-7; the D gene is possibly TRBD2 (5 bases). Per germline, CDR1 MNHEY and CDR2 SMNVEV (reference sequence). The germline V and J ends were trimmed by 7 bases and 1 base, with 17 bases remaining between them. The length of the CDR3 is 15 residues. CDR3: CASTSLREGSYEQYF. The DNA of the CDR3 is TGTGCCAGCACTTCCTTACGGGAAGGGTCCTACGAGCAGTACTTC.

The gene calls are TRBV3-1 and TRBJ2-3; D possibly corresponds to TRBD1 (6 bases). The germline V and J ends were trimmed by 2 bases and 5 bases, with 14 bases remaining between them. The CDR3 runs to 15 residues. CDR1 is LGHDT, CDR2 YNNKEL, per germline (reference sequence). The CDR3 DNA reads TGTGCCAGCAGCCAATGGACAGCAAGCGTAGATACGCAGTATTTT. Translation: CASSQWTASVDTQYF.

This clonotype was observed a few times. The chain employs TRBV12-3 or TRBV12-4 and TRBJ2-1; D not certain. The CDR3 spans 14 residues. Trimming left V 3 bases short and J 1 base short, with 7 bases between. The CDR3 DNA reads as TGTGCCAGCAGTTTGGGCGCTTCCTACAATGAGCAGTTCTTC. Its translation: CASSLGASYNEQFF.

This clonotype was recorded a few times. V is TRBV29-1 and J is TRBJ1-1; D ambiguous. The germline gives CDR1 SQVTM, CDR2 ANQGSEA. The CDR3 is 11 amino acids. V lost 5 bases, J lost 4 bases, and 8 bases lay in between. CDR3 DNA: TGCAGCGTTCGGGGAGCCACTGAAGCTTTCTTT. This encodes CSVRGATEAFF.

This chain uses TRBV7-9 with TRBJ2-5, with 10 bases identical to TRBD1. After removal of 5 bases from V and 7 bases from J, the junction contained 13 bases not matched to a gene. This CDR3 spans 16 amino acids. Germline CDR1 is SEHNR and CDR2 is FQNEAQ (reference sequence). The CDR3 reads CASSPPRGTGEVTQYF. CDR3 nucleotide sequence: TGTGCCAGCAGCCCTCCCAGGGGGACAGGGGAGGTGACCCAGTACTTC.

This clonotype was seen a handful of times. The rearrangement joins TRBV7-9 to TRBJ2-7; TRBD1 matches 10 bases. Germline V gives CDR1 SEHNR, CDR2 FQNEAQ (reference sequence). The CDR3 contains 16 residues. The junction had 11 bases not matched to a gene; V was cut back by 4 bases and J by 5 bases. CDR3 loop: CASSSPQRDRGDEQYF. CDR3 coding DNA: TGTGCCAGCAGCTCCCCCCAGCGGGACAGGGGAGACGAGCAGTACTTC. The variable domain in full, with the rest retrieved from reference TRBV7-9 and TRBJ2-7, is DTGVSQNPRHKITKRGQNVTFRCDPISEHNRLYWYRQTLGQGPEFLTYFQNEAQLEKSRLLSDRFSAERPKGSFSTLEIQRTEQGDSAMYLCASSSPQRDRGDEQYFGPGTRLTVT.

In its sample, this clonotype was seen a few times. This chain joins TRBV28 and TRBJ2-1, with D possibly TRBD2 on 5 matching bases. V dropped 6 bases and J dropped 7 bases, with 16 bases sitting between them. From germline, CDR1 is MDHEN and CDR2 SYDVKM. The length of the CDR3 is 14 residues. CDR3 nucleotide sequence: TGTGCCAGCAGGAGGCACAGTAGCGTTAATGAGCAGTTCTTC. It specifies CASRRHSSVNEQFF. The whole variable domain, remainder taken from reference TRBV28 and TRBJ2-1, is DVKVTQSSRYLVKRTGEKVFLECVQDMDHENMFWYRQDPGLGLRLIYFSYDVKMKEKGDIPEGYSVSREKKERFSLILESASTNQTSMYLCASRRHSSVNEQFFGPGTRLTVL.

The table lists this clonotype with many counts. In DNA form, the CDR3 reads TGTGCCAGCAGCTTAGGGGGGTTTTCCTACGAGCAGTACTTC. Protein product: CASSLGGFSYEQYF. The chain couples TRBV7-9 to TRBJ2-7; D tentatively fits TRBD1 or TRBD2 (5 bases each). This CDR3 region has 14 residues. Germline loops: CDR1 SEHNR, CDR2 FQNEAQ (reference sequence). V shed 1 base and J shed 1 base, with 8 bases lying between them.

This chain uses TRBV27 with TRBJ2-1; no reliable D call. Trimming cost V 1 base and J 8 bases, with 12 bases left between them. This CDR3 has 14 amino acids. Germline lookup yields CDR1 MNHEY and CDR2 SMNVEV (reference sequence). The CDR3 sequence: CASSLYSGGDEQFF. The CDR3 DNA sequence: TGTGCCAGCAGTTTATATTCCGGTGGGGATGAGCAGTTCTTC.

This clonotype was seen a few times. The chain has TRBV15 and TRBJ2-6; unclear D gene. The CDR3 is 14 residues long. Germline V lookup: CDR1 LNHNV, CDR2 YYDKDF (reference sequence). Between the trimmed V and J ends, which lost 6 bases and 4 bases, there was a span of 10 bases. As DNA, the CDR3 is TGTGCCACCAGGGACCTGGGGGGGGCCAACGTCCTGACTTTC. This sequence encodes CATRDLGGANVLTF.

The chain joins TRBV6-2 or TRBV6-3 to TRBJ2-1, with D unresolved. The V gene lost 5 bases and the J gene lost 9 bases, with 14 bases spanning the gap. Germline values: CDR1 MNHEY, CDR2 SVGEGT. The CDR3 length is 13 residues. Here the CDR3 DNA reads TGTGCCAGCAGTCTTGGCGGTTTGGTTGAGCAGTTCTTC. Translation: CASSLGGLVEQFF.

This clonotype was seen repeatedly, ten times or more. This chain joins TRBV29-1 and TRBJ2-5, with unresolved D. The CDR3 runs 11 residues. The germline gives CDR1 SQVTM, CDR2 ANQGSEA. V was shortened by 2 bases and J by 4 bases, with 5 bases between the two germline ends. The CDR3 region has the DNA TGCAGCGTTGAAAGGCGAGAGACCCAGTACTTC. It translates to CSVERRETQYF.

The chain carries TRBV13 and TRBJ2-5; D is possibly TRBD1 or TRBD2 (5 bases each). Germline V gene sequence: CDR1 PRHDT, CDR2 FYEKMQ (reference sequence). The CDR3 consists of 14 residues. V lost 5 bases to trimming and J lost 5 bases, with 15 bases between them. CDR3: CASSLTEGDETQYF. In nucleotides, the CDR3 is TGTGCCAGCAGCCTAACCGAAGGGGACGAGACCCAGTACTTC.

This clonotype was observed a few times. The CDR3 sequence is CASSSSAGLAGVKNIQYF. CDR3 coding DNA: TGTGCCAGCAGCAGTAGTGCAGGACTAGCGGGAGTCAAAAACATTCAGTACTTC. This sequence joins TRBV11-2 and TRBJ2-4; 13 nucleotides agree with TRBD2. In germline, CDR1 is SGHAT, CDR2 FQNNGV. The CDR3 runs to 18 residues. The junction had 10 bases not matched to a gene; V was cut back by 5 bases and J by 3 bases. The whole variable domain, remainder taken from reference TRBV11-2 and TRBJ2-4, is EAGVAQSPRYKIIEKRQSVAFWCNPISGHATLYWYQQILGQGPKLLIQFQNNGVVDDSQLPKDRFSAERLKGVDSTLKIQPAKLEDSAVYLCASSSSAGLAGVKNIQYFGAGTRLSVL.

The rearrangement joins TRBV9 to TRBJ2-5; perhaps TRBD2 as D (6 bases). The CDR3 runs to 13 residues. Germline CDR1 reads SGDLS; CDR2 reads YYNGEE. The V end was cut by 4 bases, the J end by 3 bases, with 10 bases between. As DNA, the CDR3 is TGTGCCAGCAGCCCTCGGGGGAAAGAGACCCAGTACTTC. It specifies CASSPRGKETQYF.

This clonotype was counted a few times. The genes are TRBV3-1 and TRBJ2-7, with unresolved D. CDR3 size: 12 residues. The V end lost 0 bases, the J end lost 5 bases, and 5 bases lay between the germline ends. CDR1 and CDR2 from the germline V gene are LGHDT and YNNKEL (reference sequence). CDR3 nucleotide sequence: TGTGCCAGCAGCCAAGAGCTACACGAGCAGTACTTC. It codes for CASSQELHEQYF.

Many counts were recorded for this clonotype. The V call is TRBV6-2 or TRBV6-3, the J call TRBJ2-5; D may be TRBD1 (5 bases). Trimming stripped 6 bases from V and 3 bases from J, with 14 bases between. The length of the CDR3 is 14 residues. The V gene's germline CDR1 is MNHEY and CDR2 SVGEGT. Here the CDR3 DNA reads TGTGCCAGCAGCCAGGGTTTTGCGGAAGAGACCCAGTACTTC. Translated: CASSQGFAEETQYF.

This clonotype was seen a handful of times. The chain is built from TRBV14 and TRBJ2-5; 9 nucleotides line up with TRBD2. The V segment lost 1 base and the J segment 4 bases; nucleotides outside the gene matches: 7. The CDR3 contains 16 residues. CDR1 is SGHDN, CDR2 FVKESK, per germline. The CDR3 sequence is CASSQGQLREGETQYF. CDR3 in DNA: TGTGCCAGCAGCCAAGGGCAGCTGCGGGAGGGAGAGACCCAGTACTTC.

The rearrangement uses TRBV5-6 and TRBJ1-5, with a weak D call TRBD1 (5 bases). The V gene's germline CDR1 is SGHDT and CDR2 YYEEEE. The length of the CDR3 is 13 residues. Trimming stripped 2 bases from V and 7 bases from J, with 10 bases between. CDR3 protein: CASSLSGGQPQHF. The CDR3 coding sequence is TGTGCCAGCAGCTTAAGCGGGGGGCAGCCCCAGCATTTT.